This entry features one T cell receptor (beta chain) sequence. Participant ages covered roughly 18 to 89 years across around 22 US areas. Cohorts were assigned according to the clinical history that participants reported. This sample is part of a study of blood T cell repertoires in COVID-19. Across the study: Whether acute or convalescent, the COVID-19 samples came from the United States, Italy and Spain. T cells, B-cell-depleted T cells, or PBMCs provided the cDNA or gDNA that served as material.

Some clones are missing from TCRdb's copy, which holds only in-frame ones; the method was immunoSEQ multiplex PCR. The data hold approximately 250,000 clones, with 88% observed a single time. The CDR3 is 13 amino acids. From germline, CDR1 is LGHDT and CDR2 YNNKEL (reference sequence). Trimming removed 2 bases from V and 3 bases from J, with 7 bases in between. What was sequenced was PBMCs or T cells enriched from blood (not recorded which). The genes are TRBV3-1 (or the pseudogene TRBV3-2) and TRBJ1-1; no firm D call. The clonotype comes from a woman aged 55-69 years in a cohort exposed to, infected with or recovered from COVID-19 (not recorded which). This CDR3 reads CASSQSGYTEAFF. CDR3 nucleotide sequence: TGTGCCAGCAGCCAATCCGGGTACACTGAAGCTTTCTTT.